These 7 T cell receptor beta chains were sequenced from one sample in a study of blood T cell repertoires in COVID-19. Repertoires were generated with immunoSEQ multiplex PCR, while TCRdb's copy carries only in-frame clones and drops some. The data show 150,000 to 200,000 clones, approximately 86% seen once. Sample: peripheral blood. Receptor source: a man between 45 and 60 years old with active or convalescent COVID-19.

V gene TRBV14 combines with J gene TRBJ2-7; TRBD1 matches at 7 bases. CDR3 size: 13 residues. V was clipped by 0 bases and J by 5 bases; unmatched bases: 1. The germline V gene has CDR1 SGHDN and CDR2 FVKESK. The CDR3, as DNA: TGTGCCAGCAGCCAAGATACAGGGGACGAGCAGTACTTC. Translating gives CASSQDTGDEQYF. Supplemented by reference TRBV14 and TRBJ2-7, the full variable domain reads EAGVTQFPSHSVIEKGQTVTLRCDPISGHDNLYWYRRVMGKEIKFLLHFVKESKQDESGMPNNRFLAERTGGTYSTLKVQPAELEDSGVYFCASSQDTGDEQYFGPGTRLTVT.

This clone was picked up a small number of times. The CDR3: CASSPEILNTGELFF. DNA of the CDR3: TGTGCCAGCTCGCCCGAGATCCTAAACACCGGGGAGCTGTTTTTT. The chain has TRBV18 and TRBJ2-2; D remains ambiguous. V was trimmed by 6 bases and J by 2 bases, leaving 13 bases between them. The CDR3 is 15 amino acids. CDR1 KGHSH and CDR2 LQKENI come from the germline V gene.

In DNA form, the CDR3 reads TGTGCCAGCAGTTACTCGCTGCAGTCAAATCAGCCCCAGCATTTT. Residues: CASSYSLQSNQPQHF. The chain couples TRBV6-2 or TRBV6-3 to TRBJ1-5; D is uncertain. The length of the CDR3 is 15 residues. CDR1 is MNHEY, CDR2 SVGEGT, per germline. The V end was cut by 0 bases, the J end by 4 bases, with 10 bases between.

The rearrangement joins TRBV7-9 to TRBJ2-1, with a tentative D call TRBD1 (5 bases). The CDR3 is 17 residues long. Per germline, CDR1 SEHNR and CDR2 FQNEAQ (reference sequence). Trimming removed 5 bases from V and 5 bases from J, with 22 bases in between. The CDR3 spells CASSPKVRQGSDNEQFF. CDR3 coding DNA: TGTGCCAGCAGCCCAAAAGTCCGCCAGGGTTCCGACAATGAGCAGTTCTTC.

CDR3 protein: CAWSFRTGLTGELFF. CDR3 DNA: TGTGCCTGGAGTTTTAGGACAGGGTTAACCGGGGAGCTGTTTTTT. The chain uses TRBV30 and TRBJ2-2, with TRBD1 identical over 8 bases. The ends lost 2 bases at V and 5 bases at J; junction bases unmatched: 7. Germline CDR1 is GTSNPN and CDR2 is SVGIG (reference sequence). The CDR3 sequence is 15 residues long.

This clone was picked up one time. The chain is built from TRBV2 and TRBJ1-5; D ambiguous. The V gene's germline CDR1 is SNHLY and CDR2 FYNNEI. CDR3 length: 13 residues. Trimming took 5 bases from V and 4 from J, leaving 9 bases between them. The CDR3 sequence is CASSIAGNQPQHF. In DNA, the CDR3 is TGTGCCAGCAGTATCGCGGGAAATCAGCCCCAGCATTTT.

This rearrangement joins TRBV7-9 to TRBJ2-3; D uncertain. Trimming left V 4 bases short and J 6 bases short, with 23 bases between. The CDR3 runs 17 residues. CDR1 SEHNR and CDR2 FQNEAQ come from the germline V gene (reference sequence). CDR3 residues: CASSSPNPGVTTDTQYF. The CDR3 DNA reads as TGTGCCAGCAGCTCCCCCAACCCGGGTGTTACGACGGATACGCAGTATTTT.